These T cell receptor beta chains were read from a single sample in a study of beta chain features in type 1 diabetes. Some clones are missing from TCRdb's copy, which holds only in-frame ones; the method was immunoSEQ multiplex PCR. Altogether 250,000 to 350,000 clones are present, 12% to 15% being singletons, with the ten largest covering roughly 6.7%. The sample consisted of central memory CD4+ T cells from blood. The receptors shown here come from a man under 40 in good health. Both conserved end residues are part of each CDR3. The order of the fields is clone size, J gene, V gene, D gene, CDR3 DNA, CDR3 protein. D genes are given only for firm matches. Size is omitted from some rows. Given values are once, few, many or a class for expanded clones.

NA TRBJ1-1 TRBV7-9 NA TGTGCCAGCAGCATTGATCGGAACACTGAAGCTTTCTTT CASSIDRNTEAFF
few TRBJ2-7 TRBV27 TRBD1 TGTGCCTCTATGACAGGGGGCGGGTACGAGCAGTACTTC CASMTGGGYEQYF
NA TRBJ2-4 TRBV5-4 NA TGTGCCAGCAGCTTGGTTCAGGGGCGCGCTGGAGCCAAAAACATTCAGTACTTC CASSLVQGRAGAKNIQYF
NA TRBJ1-2 TRBV9 NA TGTGCCAGCAGCGTACAGGGGAACTATGGCTACACCTTC CASSVQGNYGYTF
NA TRBJ2-2 TRBV19 NA TGTGCCAGTAGTATCTTGGCAGGGAGAGGGCCCGGGGAGCTGTTTTTT CASSILAGRGPGELFF
NA TRBJ2-3 TRBV5-4 TRBD2 TGTGCCAGCAGCTTGGGACTAGCGGGAGCGAAAAAGGCAGATACGCAGTATTTT CASSLGLAGAKKADTQYF
NA TRBJ1-1 TRBV6-1 TRBD1 TGTGCCAGCAAGGCGCAGGACAGGGAGGAAGCTTTCTTT CASKAQDREEAFF
few TRBJ1-1 TRBV6-5 NA TGTGCCAGCAAGATTGGGGAGACTGAAGCTTTCTTT CASKIGETEAFF
few TRBJ2-1 TRBV4-3 TRBD2 TGCGCCAGCAGCCAACTAGCGGGGGGCGAGCAGTTCTTC CASSQLAGGEQFF
few TRBJ2-5 TRBV5-6 NA TGTGCCAGCACCTACCTCCCCGGGCAGATCCAGGAGACCCAGTACTTC CASTYLPGQIQETQYF
few TRBJ2-7 TRBV7-7 NA TGTGCCAGCAGCCCCCCCCTTAGGACGGCAACCTACGAGCAGTACTTC CASSPPLRTATYEQYF
once TRBJ1-3 TRBV13 TRBD1 TGTGCCAGCAGCCAAGACAGGGGAACCCTCTCCGTTAGCTCTGGAAACACCATATATTTT CASSQDRGTLSVSSGNTIYF
NA TRBJ2-4 TRBV7-2 NA TGTGCCAGCAGCTCACTAGTTCCAGCCAAAAACATTCAGTACTTC CASSSLVPAKNIQYF
NA TRBJ2-3 TRBV7-6 NA TGTGCCAGCAGCTTCGGCGGGGGCTACACAGATACGCAGTATTTT CASSFGGGYTDTQYF
NA TRBJ1-2 TRBV2 TRBD1 TGTGCCAGCAGTGTTCTCAGGGGGTATGGCTACACCTTC CASSVLRGYGYTF
NA TRBJ1-3 TRBV30 TRBD1 TGTGCACAGGGGAGAAGGGCTGGAAACACCATATATTTT CAQGRRAGNTIYF
NA TRBJ2-3 TRBV7-6 NA TGTGCCGTCGCGCCGGGATTTTCCACAGATACGCAGTATTTT CAVAPGFSTDTQYF
NA TRBJ1-1 TRBV18 NA TGTGCCAGCTCACCGCAGATTAACACTGAAGCTTTCTTT CASSPQINTEAFF
NA TRBJ1-2 TRBV7-2 NA TGTGCCAGCAGCTTAGGAGGTGGCAGGGTCTATGGCTACACCTTC CASSLGGGRVYGYTF
many TRBJ2-2 TRBV11-2 NA TGTGCCAGCAGCCGTATGTCAGGGCGGGCCGGGGAGCTGTTTTTT CASSRMSGRAGELFF
few TRBJ2-1 TRBV4-1 TRBD2 TGCGCCAGCAGCCAAGAACTAGCGGGGGGCCCCTACAATGAGCAGTTCTTC CASSQELAGGPYNEQFF
NA TRBJ2-5 TRBV27 NA TGTGCCAGCAGTTTGTCGGGGGGCGAAGAGACCCAGTACTTC CASSLSGGEETQYF
NA TRBJ1-1 TRBV5-1 NA TGCGCCAGCAGCCCAGACATTGGGGTGAACACTGAAGCTTTCTTT CASSPDIGVNTEAFF
NA TRBJ1-2 TRBV28 NA TGTGCCAGCAGTCCGATACGGGTTACCTATGGCTACACCTTC CASSPIRVTYGYTF
NA TRBJ1-1 TRBV6-5 NA TGTGCCAGCAGTTCTTGGGTGGATGAAGCTTTCTTT CASSSWVDEAFF
NA TRBJ2-7 TRBV29-1 NA TGCAGCGTTAGGACCGCCTACGAGCAGTACTTC CSVRTAYEQYF
NA TRBJ2-3 TRBV7-2 TRBD1 TGTGCCAGCAGCCCTGGAACAGGGGTAAAAGGAGATACGCAGTATTTT CASSPGTGVKGDTQYF
few TRBJ2-1 TRBV11-1 TRBD1 TGTGCCAGCAGCTTGGGCCTAACAGGGGGGAAACACAATGAGCAGTTCTTC CASSLGLTGGKHNEQFF
few TRBJ1-1 TRBV18 TRBD1 TGTGCCACGGGACAGGGAAGGAGAGACACTGAAGCTTTCTTT CATGQGRRDTEAFF
few TRBJ2-5 TRBV2 NA TGTGCCACCCTGGAGGAGGGGGGTACCCAGTACTTC CATLEEGGTQYF
NA TRBJ2-1 TRBV10-3 TRBD2 TGTGCCATCAGTGAAGAACTAGCGGGGGCCCGGGCTTTCTTC CAISEELAGARAFF
NA TRBJ2-4 TRBV7-2 TRBD1 TGTGCCAGCAGCCGGGACAGGGGGAGAGAAAACATTCAGTACTTC CASSRDRGRENIQYF
NA TRBJ1-2 TRBV4-3 NA TGCGCCAGCAGCCAAGATGGTCGGGCGCCACTATCAGGGGGCTACACCTTC CASSQDGRAPLSGGYTF
NA TRBJ1-5 TRBV18 TRBD1 TGTGCCAGCTCACAGGGGGCAAGCAATCAGCCCCAGCATTTT CASSQGASNQPQHF
few TRBJ1-4 TRBV9 NA TGTGCCAGCAGCGTAGCTCCGGGGGAAAAACTGTTTTTT CASSVAPGEKLFF
few TRBJ1-2 TRBV2 NA TGTGCCAGCTGCGCGGGACCGAACTATGGCTACACCTTC CASCAGPNYGYTF